The TCR beta chain described here comes from a study of cytomegalovirus exposure and HLA in healthy donors. Sequencing was performed with immunoSEQ multiplex PCR; in TCRdb, only in-frame clones are kept and a portion is missing. The sample lists 200,000 to 250,000 clones, around 87% occurring once. Germline lookup yields CDR1 SEHNR and CDR2 FQNEAQ (reference sequence). The trim removed 3 bases at V and 0 bases at J, leaving 2 bases unmatched. This CDR3 has 16 residues. The receptor was isolated from a young woman in good health and CMV-seropositive. The V gene is TRBV7-9, the J gene TRBJ1-4; 9 bases agree with TRBD1. Sequenced input: PBMCs. DNA for the CDR3: TGTGCCAGCAGCTTGAGACAGGGGGCAACTAATGAAAAACTGTTTTTT. It codes for CASSLRQGATNEKLFF.